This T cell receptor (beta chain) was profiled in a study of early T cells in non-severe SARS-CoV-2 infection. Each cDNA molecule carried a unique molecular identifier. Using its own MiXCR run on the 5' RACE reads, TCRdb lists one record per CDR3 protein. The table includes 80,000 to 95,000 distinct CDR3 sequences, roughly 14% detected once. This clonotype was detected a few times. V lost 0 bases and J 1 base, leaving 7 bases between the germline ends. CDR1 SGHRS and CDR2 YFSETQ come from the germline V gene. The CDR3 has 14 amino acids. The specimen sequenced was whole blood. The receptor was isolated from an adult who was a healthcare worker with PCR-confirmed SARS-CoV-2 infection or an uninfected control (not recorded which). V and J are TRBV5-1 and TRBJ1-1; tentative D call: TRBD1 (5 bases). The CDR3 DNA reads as TGCGCCAGCAGCTTGGGGGGCTGGAACACTGAAGCTTTCTTT. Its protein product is CASSLGGWNTEAFF.